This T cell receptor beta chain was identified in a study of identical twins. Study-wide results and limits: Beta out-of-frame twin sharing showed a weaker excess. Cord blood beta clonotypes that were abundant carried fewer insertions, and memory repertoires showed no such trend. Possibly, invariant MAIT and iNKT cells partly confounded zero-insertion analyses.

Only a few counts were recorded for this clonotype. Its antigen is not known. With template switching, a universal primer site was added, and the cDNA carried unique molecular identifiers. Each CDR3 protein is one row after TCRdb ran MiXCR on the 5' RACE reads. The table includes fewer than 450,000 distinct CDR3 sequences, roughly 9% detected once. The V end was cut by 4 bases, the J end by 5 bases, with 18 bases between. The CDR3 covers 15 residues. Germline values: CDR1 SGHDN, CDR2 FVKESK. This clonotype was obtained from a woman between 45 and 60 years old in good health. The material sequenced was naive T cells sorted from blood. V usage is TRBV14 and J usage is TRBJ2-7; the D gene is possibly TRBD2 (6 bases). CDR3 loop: CASSRDLTGAHEQYF. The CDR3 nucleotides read TGTGCCAGCAGCCGGGACCTAACGGGAGCCCACGAGCAGTACTTC.